Shown below are 6 T cell receptor beta chains from a single sample sequenced in a study of regulatory and conventional T cells in RAG deficiency. Repertoires were generated with immunoSEQ multiplex PCR, while TCRdb's copy carries only in-frame clones and drops some. The sample carries fewer than 35,000 clones, 75% to 90% recorded once. This sample also belongs to another study, concerning regulatory T cells. In that study: Primers: 52 TRBV forward and 13 TRBJ reverse.

Sequencing was carried out using CD8+ T cells sorted from blood. Every receptor here comes from a human donor in good health.

The J gene is TRBJ2-3, the V gene TRBV6-1, with D hard to call. Germline V CDR1 and CDR2: MNHNS, SASEGT. CDR3 length: 13 amino acids. V lost 7 bases, J lost 2 bases, and 10 bases lay in between. This CDR3 is CASIWQDTDTQYF. The CDR3 DNA follows: TGTGCCAGCATTTGGCAGGACACAGATACGCAGTATTTT.

This rearrangement joins TRBV19 to TRBJ2-1; no reliable D call. Germline V lookup: CDR1 LNHDA, CDR2 SQIVND (reference sequence). The CDR3 runs 13 residues. V was pared by 1 base and J by 9 bases, with 10 bases between. The CDR3 DNA is TGTGCCAGTAGTATAGGAGTGGGTGCTGAGCAGTTCTTC. It yields the protein CASSIGVGAEQFF. The complete variable domain, with remaining parts taken from reference TRBV19 and TRBJ2-1, reads DGGITQSPKYLFRKEGQNVTLSCEQNLNHDAMYWYRQDPGQGLRLIYYSQIVNDFQKGDIAEGYSVSREKKESFPLTVTSAQKNPTAFYLCASSIGVGAEQFFGPGTRLTVL.

V is TRBV28 and J is TRBJ2-7, with unresolved D. V lost 7 bases and J lost 6, with 16 bases in between. Germline CDR1 and CDR2: MDHEN and SYDVKM. The CDR3 has 13 residues. The CDR3 reads CASTSGNGPEQYF. For the CDR3, the DNA is TGTGCCAGCACCTCAGGTAATGGACCCGAGCAGTACTTC.

V usage is TRBV27 and J usage is TRBJ2-6; perhaps TRBD2 as D (6 bases). The CDR3 extends over 16 amino acids. V dropped 1 base and J dropped 0 bases, with 7 bases sitting between them. Germline V CDR1 and CDR2: MNHEY, SMNVEV (reference sequence). CDR3 DNA sequence: TGTGCCAGCAGTTTATTGGGGGGCTCTGGGGCCAACGTCCTGACTTTC. Translated, it gives CASSLLGGSGANVLTF.

The J gene is TRBJ2-7, the V gene TRBV4-1, with a weak D call TRBD2 (6 bases). Germline CDR1 reads MGHRA; CDR2 reads YSYEKL. The CDR3 is 16 residues long. Trimming took off 2 bases at V and 2 bases at J, with 16 bases between the two ends. CDR3 in amino acids: CASSQSWGEWAYEQYF. The CDR3 nucleotides are TGCGCCAGCAGCCAATCGTGGGGGGAGTGGGCCTACGAGCAGTACTTC.

V gene TRBV12-2 combines with J gene TRBJ2-1; the tabulated D call, TRBD2, remains unverified against the DNA. TRBV12-2 is tagged as a pseudogene. This CDR3 region has 16 residues. CDR3 sequence reads: CASRGGPGLPLNEQFF. In DNA, the CDR3 is TGTGCAAGTCGCGGGGGGCCGGGACTACCCCTCAATGAGCAGTTCTTC.